Listed below are T cell receptor beta chains from one sample, sequenced in a study of T cell clonotyping in hematopoietic cell transplantation. Clones were read by immunoSEQ multiplex PCR, and TCRdb kept only the in-frame ones, dropping some. The sample has approximately 26,000 clones; about 79% are singletons. The specimen was peripheral blood mononuclear cells, collected before stem cell transplant. The receptor set was obtained from a woman aged 60-75 years with acute myeloid leukemia. Some clones in this sample may be carry-over from other donors' samples. CDR3s include the opening cysteine and the closing phenylalanine or tryptophan. A D gene is named only where the DNA matches it firmly. Clone size, where shown, is once, few, many, or a class for clones that have expanded.

D,J,size,V,CDR3,DNA
TRBD2,TRBJ2-1,NA,TRBV5-6,CASSPRGLAGVAFF,TGTGCCAGCAGCCCCCGCGGACTAGCGGGGGTAGCGTTCTTC
NA,TRBJ1-1,NA,TRBV6-1,CASSEAAYGDFGAEAFF,TGTGCCAGCAGTGAAGCTGCGTATGGGGACTTCGGCGCTGAAGCTTTCTTT
NA,TRBJ2-5,NA,TRBV7-9,CASSSASETQYF,TGTGCCAGCAGCTCCGCAAGCGAGACCCAGTACTTC
NA,TRBJ1-2,NA,TRBV11-1,CASSLDYLGYGYTF,TGTGCCAGCAGCCTAGACTATCTCGGCTATGGCTACACCTTC
NA,TRBJ1-2,NA,TRBV5-4,CASSLLPTGYTF,TGTGCCAGCTCCCTTCTCCCCACTGGCTACACCTTC
TRBD1,TRBJ1-1,NA,TRBV6-1,CASRTTGVTEAFF,TGTGCCAGCAGGACCACAGGGGTTACTGAAGCTTTCTTT
NA,TRBJ1-4,NA,TRBV6-6,CASSTPGTLSNEKLFF,TGTGCCAGCAGTACCCCCGGGACACTATCTAATGAAAAACTGTTTTTT
NA,TRBJ2-4,NA,TRBV28,CASSLGGTTGGAKNIQYF,TGTGCCAGCAGTTTAGGGGGAACCACAGGTGGGGCCAAAAACATTCAGTACTTC
NA,TRBJ2-5,NA,TRBV7-9,CASSVGPPGTQYF,TGTGCCAGCAGCGTCGGGCCCCCCGGGACCCAGTACTTC
NA,TRBJ1-2,NA,TRBV6-5,CASSTTGDYGYTF,TGTGCCAGCAGCACGACTGGGGACTATGGCTACACCTTC
TRBD1,TRBJ1-2,NA,TRBV7-2,CASSFPRQGMTNYGYTF,TGTGCCAGCAGCTTTCCCCGACAGGGGATGACGAACTATGGCTACACCTTC
NA,TRBJ1-1,once,TRBV7-6,CASSWVQGNTEAFF,TGTGCCAGCAGCTGGGTACAGGGGAACACTGAAGCTTTCTTT
TRBD1,TRBJ1-2,NA,TRBV7-2,CASLTGTGGLNYGYTF,TGTGCCAGCCTCACCGGGACAGGGGGTCTTAACTATGGCTACACCTTC
NA,TRBJ2-1,NA,TRBV25-1,CASSESRGGYNEQFF,TGTGCCAGCAGTGAATCGAGGGGGGGATACAATGAGCAGTTCTTC
NA,TRBJ1-4,NA,TRBV2,CASTRPGYTNEKLFF,TGTGCCAGCACCAGACCAGGGTACACTAATGAAAAACTGTTTTTT
NA,TRBJ1-1,NA,TRBV6-5,CASSYGKMAFF,TGTGCCAGCAGTTACGGGAAAATGGCTTTCTTT
TRBD1,TRBJ1-2,few,TRBV14,CASSPTGRGYGYTF,TGTGCCAGCAGCCCGACAGGGCGGGGGTATGGCTACACCTTC
NA,TRBJ1-2,NA,TRBV7-2,CASSTGRVHGYTF,TGTGCCAGCAGCACGGGCAGGGTCCATGGCTACACCTTC
NA,TRBJ2-5,NA,TRBV5-1,CASSLPQGPETQYF,TGCGCCAGCAGCTTGCCTCAGGGGCCGGAGACCCAGTACTTC
NA,TRBJ2-7,large,TRBV19,CASSATVFYEQYF,TGTGCCAGTAGTGCGACAGTTTTCTACGAGCAGTACTTC
NA,TRBJ2-2,NA,TRBV2,CATRLGAATGELFF,TGTGCCACCCGGCTGGGGGCCGCCACCGGGGAGCTGTTTTTT
NA,TRBJ2-7,once,TRBV6-5,CASSYGSALTYEQYF,TGTGCCAGCAGTTACGGCTCAGCTCTTACCTACGAGCAGTACTTC
NA,TRBJ2-7,NA,TRBV5-1,CASSLSAAAYEQYF,TGCGCCAGCAGCCTTAGCGCAGCCGCCTACGAGCAGTACTTC
NA,TRBJ2-5,NA,TRBV21-1,CASSKDDLGETQYF,TGTGCCAGCAGCAAAGATGACCTTGGAGAGACCCAGTACTTC
NA,TRBJ2-3,NA,TRBV4-3,CASSQDEQASTDTQYF,TGCGCCAGCAGCCAAGATGAACAGGCGAGCACAGATACGCAGTATTTT
TRBD1,TRBJ1-2,NA,TRBV5-6,CASSRDRDYGYTF,TGTGCCAGCAGCCGGGACAGGGACTATGGCTACACCTTC
NA,TRBJ2-2,NA,TRBV25-1,CASRGGDTGELFF,TGTGCCAGCAGGGGGGGAGACACCGGGGAGCTGTTTTTT
NA,TRBJ1-3,once,TRBV9,CASSVEPGNTIYF,TGTGCCAGCAGCGTTGAACCTGGAAACACCATATATTTT
NA,TRBJ2-2,NA,TRBV6-4,CASSYSLAGELFF,TGTGCCAGCAGTTACTCGCTCGCTGGGGAGCTGTTTTTT
TRBD2,TRBJ2-1,NA,TRBV7-2,CASSGSSGSIYNEQFF,TGTGCCAGCAGCGGATCTAGCGGTTCCATCTACAATGAGCAGTTCTTC
NA,TRBJ1-2,NA,TRBV19,CASSIGAQGYTF,TGTGCCAGTAGTATAGGGGCCCAGGGCTACACCTTC
NA,TRBJ1-2,NA,TRBV2,CASSARVGGYTF,TGTGCCAGCAGTGCCAGGGTGGGCGGCTACACCTTC
NA,TRBJ1-2,NA,TRBV10-3,CAISIDGNYGYTF,TGTGCCATCAGCATAGACGGAAACTATGGCTACACCTTC
NA,TRBJ2-7,few,TRBV7-3,CASSPMGPLQYF,TGCGCCAGCAGCCCGATGGGCCCCCTGCAGTACTTC
NA,TRBJ2-7,NA,TRBV10-3,CAIQPTTTYEQYF,TGTGCCATACAACCTACAACGACCTACGAGCAGTACTTC
TRBD1,TRBJ2-7,NA,TRBV6-5,CASSYSRQGAYEQYF,TGTGCCAGCAGTTACTCCCGGCAGGGGGCCTACGAGCAGTACTTC
NA,TRBJ2-3,NA,TRBV19,CASNRDRDTQYF,TGTGCCAGTAACAGGGACCGCGATACGCAGTATTTT
NA,TRBJ1-2,NA,TRBV7-8,CASSLEGYGYTF,TGTGCCAGCAGCTTAGAAGGGTATGGCTACACCTTC
TRBD2,TRBJ2-7,NA,TRBV28,CASSLYAGGSEQYF,TGTGCCAGCAGTTTGTATGCGGGAGGGTCCGAGCAGTACTTC
NA,TRBJ2-5,NA,TRBV10-3,CAISETAETQYF,TGTGCCATCAGTGAGACGGCGGAGACCCAGTACTTC